Here is one T cell receptor (beta chain) with its context. Its antigen is not identified. Time point reported: blood 2 weeks post-SBRT. Documented treatment: 15 Gy SBRT to primary tumor, nephrectomy 4 weeks later. The tumor was a clear cell renal cell carcinoma. The CDR3 consists of 16 residues. Trimming took 1 base from V and 7 from J; bases not matched to a gene: 8. Germline CDR1 reads MNHNS; CDR2 reads SASEGT. This entry is derived from a study of radiation and T cells in renal cell carcinoma. Across the whole study: Nephrectomy followed 15 Gy stereotactic body radiation by 4 weeks. Overall study results and limits: Top tumor clonotypes rose in blood 2 weeks post-radiation, then contracted. Baseline intratumoral clonotype presence is unknown without pretreatment biopsies.

Clones were read by immunoSEQ multiplex PCR, and TCRdb kept only the in-frame ones, dropping some. The table lists tens of thousands of clones, roughly 85% of them singletons, with 22% in the top ten. The specimen was blood, collected from a patient whose treatment included radiotherapy and nephrectomy. The origin of this receptor is a woman aged 50 to 60 with renal cell carcinoma. The chain links TRBV6-1 to TRBJ1-5, with 9 bases identical to TRBD1. CDR3 region: CASSEGPTGGWQPQHF. CDR3 nucleotide sequence: TGTGCCAGCAGTGAAGGGCCTACAGGGGGCTGGCAGCCCCAGCATTTT.